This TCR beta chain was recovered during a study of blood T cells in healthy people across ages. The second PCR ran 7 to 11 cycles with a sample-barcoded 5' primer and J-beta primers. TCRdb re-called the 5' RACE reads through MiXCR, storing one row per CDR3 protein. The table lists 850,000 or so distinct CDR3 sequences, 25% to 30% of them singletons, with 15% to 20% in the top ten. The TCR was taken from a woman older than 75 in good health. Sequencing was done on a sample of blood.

The CDR3: CASSQSGKRYNEQFF. The CDR3 bases are TGTGCCAGCTCACAGTCCGGCAAGCGGTACAATGAGCAGTTCTTC. V gene TRBV18 combines with J gene TRBJ2-1, with D possibly matching TRBD2 (5 bases). This CDR3 has 15 residues. CDR1 is KGHSH, CDR2 LQKENI, per germline. V lost 4 bases, J lost 4 bases, and 14 bases lay in between.